This TCR beta chain was captured in a study of response to subunit inactivated influenza vaccine. Findings and limits, study-wide: New T cells are recruited in small numbers by each seasonal influenza vaccination, according to the authors' suggestion.

As concerns this clonotype: What it binds is not known.

TCRdb re-analysed the RT-PCR reads in MiXCR, keeping a single row per CDR3 protein. The table includes a few hundred thousand distinct CDR3 sequences, 6% to 9% detected once. V was cut by 6 bases and J by 4 bases, with 12 bases left in between. CDR3 length: 14 amino acids. CDR1 and CDR2 (germline): WNHNN, SYGVQD (reference sequence). Source: PBMCs from blood, taken approximately 25 months after vaccination. This TCR was sampled from a man aged 50-75 years who received an inactivated influenza vaccine. The V call is TRBV10-1, the J call TRBJ2-2; D gene uncertain. The CDR3, as DNA: TGCGCCAGCAGCCCCGGGTCAATCACCGGGGAGCTGTTTTTT. As protein: CASSPGSITGELFF.